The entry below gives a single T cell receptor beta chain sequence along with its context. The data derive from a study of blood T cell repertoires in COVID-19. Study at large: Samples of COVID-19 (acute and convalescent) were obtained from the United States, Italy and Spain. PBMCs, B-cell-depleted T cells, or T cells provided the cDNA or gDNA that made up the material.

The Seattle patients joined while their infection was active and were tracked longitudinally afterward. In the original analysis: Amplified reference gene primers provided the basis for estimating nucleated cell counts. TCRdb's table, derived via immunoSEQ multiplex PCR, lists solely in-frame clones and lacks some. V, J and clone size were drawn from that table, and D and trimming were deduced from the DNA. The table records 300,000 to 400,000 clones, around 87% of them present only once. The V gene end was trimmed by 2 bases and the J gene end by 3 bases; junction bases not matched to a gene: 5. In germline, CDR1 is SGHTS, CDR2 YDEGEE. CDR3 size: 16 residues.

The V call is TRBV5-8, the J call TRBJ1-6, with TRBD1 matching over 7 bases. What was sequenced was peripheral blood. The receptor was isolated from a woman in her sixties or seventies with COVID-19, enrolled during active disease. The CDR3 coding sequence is TGTGCCAGCAGCTTTGAGGCAGGGGGCTATAATTCACCCCTCCACTTT. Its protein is CASSFEAGGYNSPLHF.